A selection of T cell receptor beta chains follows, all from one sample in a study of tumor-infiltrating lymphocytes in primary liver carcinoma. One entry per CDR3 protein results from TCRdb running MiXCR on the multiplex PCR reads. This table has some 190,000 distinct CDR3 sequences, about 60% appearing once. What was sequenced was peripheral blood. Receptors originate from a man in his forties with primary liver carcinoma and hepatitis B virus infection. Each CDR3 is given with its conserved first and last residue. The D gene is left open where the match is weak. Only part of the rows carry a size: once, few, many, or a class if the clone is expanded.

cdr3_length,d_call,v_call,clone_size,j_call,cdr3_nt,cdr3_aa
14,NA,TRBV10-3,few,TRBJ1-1,TGTGCCACCAGGGTGAGGGGTAAGAACACTGAAGCTTTCTTT,CATRVRGKNTEAFF
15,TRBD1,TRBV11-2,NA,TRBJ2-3,TGTGCCAGCAGCTTTAGACAGGGATTCACAGATACGCAGTATTTT,CASSFRQGFTDTQYF
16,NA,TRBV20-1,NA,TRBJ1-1,TGCAGTGCTAGGGGTATCGAAGGGGCGAAGGACACTGAAGCTTTCTTT,CSARGIEGAKDTEAFF
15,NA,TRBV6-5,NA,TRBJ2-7,TGTGCCAGCAGACCACGGGAGGACAGTTACCACGAGCAGTACTTC,CASRPREDSYHEQYF
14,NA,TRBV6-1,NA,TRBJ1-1,TGTGCCAGCAGTGTTCACACCCCGAACACTGAAGCTTTCTTT,CASSVHTPNTEAFF
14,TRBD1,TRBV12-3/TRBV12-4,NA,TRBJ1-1,TGTGCCAGCAGTTTGGGCAGGGGGTGGACTGAAGCTTTCTTT,CASSLGRGWTEAFF
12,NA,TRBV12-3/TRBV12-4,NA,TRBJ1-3,TGTGCCTGCACCCAAGCTGGAAACACCATATATTTT,CACTQAGNTIYF
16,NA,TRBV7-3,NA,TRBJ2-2,TGTGCCAGCAGCTCCCGTGCCTCTCAGAACACCGGGGAGCTGTTTTTT,CASSSRASQNTGELFF
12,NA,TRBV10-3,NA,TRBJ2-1,TGTGCCATCAGTGAGTCGGTAGATGAGCAGTTCTTC,CAISESVDEQFF
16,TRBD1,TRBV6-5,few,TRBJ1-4,TGTGCCAGCAGTCTCCACAGGGGGATGACTAATGAAAAACTGTTTTTT,CASSLHRGMTNEKLFF
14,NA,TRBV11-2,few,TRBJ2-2,TGTGCCAATCCTAAAGACACCTACACCGGGGAGCTGTTTTTT,CANPKDTYTGELFF
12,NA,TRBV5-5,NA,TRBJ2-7,TGTGCCGGCAGCTACGGGACTGATGAGCAGTACTTC,CAGSYGTDEQYF
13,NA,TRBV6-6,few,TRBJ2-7,TGTGCCAGCAGTTACGCAGAGATCTACGAGCAGTACTTC,CASSYAEIYEQYF
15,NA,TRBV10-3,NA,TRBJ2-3,TGTGCCATCAGTGAGTCGAGGCGGAACAGAGATACGCAGTATTTT,CAISESRRNRDTQYF
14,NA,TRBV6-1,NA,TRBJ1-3,TGTGCCAGCAACGGACACTCCTCTGGAAACACCATATATTTT,CASNGHSSGNTIYF
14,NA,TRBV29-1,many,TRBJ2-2,TGCAGCGTTGAAGCGCATGGTGACACCGGGGAGCTGTTTTTT,CSVEAHGDTGELFF
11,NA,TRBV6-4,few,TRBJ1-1,TGTGCCAACTTTTTTCGGGGCTCCGCTTTCTTT,CANFFRGSAFF
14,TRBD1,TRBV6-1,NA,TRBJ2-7,TGTGCCAGCAGGTACAGGGGGGAGACCTACGAGCAGTACTTC,CASRYRGETYEQYF
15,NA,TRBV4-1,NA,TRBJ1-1,TGCGCCAGCAGCCAGACGGACAGATTGAACACTGAAGCTTTCTTC,CASSQTDRLNTEAFF
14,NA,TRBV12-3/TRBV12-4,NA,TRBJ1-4,TGTGCCAGCAGTTTACAGGGGACGGATGAAAAACTGTTTTTT,CASSLQGTDEKLFF
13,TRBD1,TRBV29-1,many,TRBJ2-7,TGCAGCGTTTTCGGACAGGCCGCCTACGAGCAGTACTTC,CSVFGQAAYEQYF
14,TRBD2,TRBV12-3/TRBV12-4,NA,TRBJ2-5,TGTGCCAGCAGTAGTAGCGGGGCCCAAGGGATCCAATACTTC,CASSSSGAQGIQYF
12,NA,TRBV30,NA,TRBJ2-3,TGTGCAAGGGGCACAGAATTCAATACGCAGTATTTT,CARGTEFNTQYF
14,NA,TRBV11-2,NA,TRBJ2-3,TGTGCCAGCAGTCCCTGGTCCTACACAGATACGCAGTATTTT,CASSPWSYTDTQYF
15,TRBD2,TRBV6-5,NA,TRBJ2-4,TGTGCCAGCAGTCACCGTCAGCGGGAGGGGAACATTCAGTACTTC,CASSHRQREGNIQYF
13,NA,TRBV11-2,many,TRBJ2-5,TGTGCCAGCAGCTTTCACTCGCAAGAGACCCAGTACTTC,CASSFHSQETQYF
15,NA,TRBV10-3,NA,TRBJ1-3,TGTGCCATCATTCCCGGAGGGGACCCTGGAAACACCATATATTTT,CAIIPGGDPGNTIYF
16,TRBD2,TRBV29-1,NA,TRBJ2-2,TGCAGCGTTGGAGGAGTTAGCGGGAGCGGTGGCGGGGAGCTGTTTTTT,CSVGGVSGSGGGELFF
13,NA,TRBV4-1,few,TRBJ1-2,TGCGCCAGCAGCCCAGGGGTGGTCCGTGGCTACACCTTC,CASSPGVVRGYTF
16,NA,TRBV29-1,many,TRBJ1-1,TGCAGCGTTGAATGGGGTTGGGGGGGGGCGTACACTGAAGCTTTCTTT,CSVEWGWGGAYTEAFF
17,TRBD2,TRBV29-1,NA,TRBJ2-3,TGCAGCGTTGAGATCGGCGCCAGCGGGGGGGGCACAGATACGCAGTATTTT,CSVEIGASGGGTDTQYF
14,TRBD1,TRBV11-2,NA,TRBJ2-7,TGTGCCAGCAGGTCGAGACAGGGAGAGTACGAGCAATACTTC,CASRSRQGEYEQYF